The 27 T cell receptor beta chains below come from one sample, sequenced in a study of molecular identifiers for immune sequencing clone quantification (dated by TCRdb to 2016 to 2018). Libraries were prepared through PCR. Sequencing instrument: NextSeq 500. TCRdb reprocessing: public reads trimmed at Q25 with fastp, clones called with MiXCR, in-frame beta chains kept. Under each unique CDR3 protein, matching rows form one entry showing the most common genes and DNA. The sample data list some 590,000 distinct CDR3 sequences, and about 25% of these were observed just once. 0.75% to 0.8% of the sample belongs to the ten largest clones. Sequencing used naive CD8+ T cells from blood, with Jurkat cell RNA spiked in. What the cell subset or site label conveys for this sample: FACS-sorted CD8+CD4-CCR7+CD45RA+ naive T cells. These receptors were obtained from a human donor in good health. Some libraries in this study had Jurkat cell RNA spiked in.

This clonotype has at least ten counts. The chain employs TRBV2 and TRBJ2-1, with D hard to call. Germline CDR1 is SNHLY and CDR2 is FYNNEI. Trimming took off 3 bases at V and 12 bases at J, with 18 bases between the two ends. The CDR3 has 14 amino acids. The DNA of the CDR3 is TGTGCCAGCAGTGAGGTCAGCTTCCCTGTAGGGCAGTTCTTC. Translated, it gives CASSEVSFPVGQFF.

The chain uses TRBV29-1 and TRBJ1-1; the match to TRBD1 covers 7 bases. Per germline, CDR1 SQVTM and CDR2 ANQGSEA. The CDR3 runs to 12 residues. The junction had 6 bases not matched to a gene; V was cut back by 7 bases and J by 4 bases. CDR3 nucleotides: TGCAGCGCCCCAGGGGGAGTCACTGAAGCTTTCTTT. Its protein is CSAPGGVTEAFF.

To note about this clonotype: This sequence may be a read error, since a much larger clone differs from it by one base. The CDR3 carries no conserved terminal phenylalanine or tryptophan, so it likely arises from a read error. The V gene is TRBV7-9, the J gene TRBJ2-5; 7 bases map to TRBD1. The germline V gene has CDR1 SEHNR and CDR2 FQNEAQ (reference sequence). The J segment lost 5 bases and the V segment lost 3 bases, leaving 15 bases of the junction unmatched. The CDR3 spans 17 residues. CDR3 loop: CASSFPTGQPVGETQYL. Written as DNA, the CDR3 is TGTGCCAGCAGCTTCCCCACGGGACAGCCGGTCGGGGAGACCCAGTACCTC.

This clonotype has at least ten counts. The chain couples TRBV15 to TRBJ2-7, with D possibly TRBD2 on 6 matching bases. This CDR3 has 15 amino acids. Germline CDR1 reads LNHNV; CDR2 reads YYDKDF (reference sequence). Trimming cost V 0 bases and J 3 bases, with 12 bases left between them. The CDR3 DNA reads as TGTGCCACCAGCAGAGATACCAACGGGGGCTACGAGCAGTACTTC. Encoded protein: CATSRDTNGGYEQYF.

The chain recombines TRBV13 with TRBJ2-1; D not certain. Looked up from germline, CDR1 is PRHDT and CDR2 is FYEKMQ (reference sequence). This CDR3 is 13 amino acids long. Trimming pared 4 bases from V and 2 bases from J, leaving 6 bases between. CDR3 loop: CASSSLTYNEQFF. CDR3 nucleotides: TGTGCCAGCAGCTCCCTGACCTACAATGAGCAGTTCTTC.

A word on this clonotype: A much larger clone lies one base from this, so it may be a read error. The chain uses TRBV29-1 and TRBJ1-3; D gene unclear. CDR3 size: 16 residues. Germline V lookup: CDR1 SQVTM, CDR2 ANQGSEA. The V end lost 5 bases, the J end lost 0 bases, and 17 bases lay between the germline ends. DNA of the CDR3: TGCAGCGTTAAAGGGCTGCCAGATAGCTCTGGAAACACCATATATTTT. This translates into CSVKGLPDSSGNTIYF.

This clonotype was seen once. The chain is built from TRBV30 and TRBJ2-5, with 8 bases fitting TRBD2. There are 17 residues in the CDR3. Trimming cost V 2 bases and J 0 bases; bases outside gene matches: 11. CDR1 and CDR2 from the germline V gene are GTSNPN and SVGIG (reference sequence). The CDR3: CAWSHETGLVDQETQYF. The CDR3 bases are TGTGCCTGGAGTCACGAGACGGGACTAGTGGACCAAGAGACCCAGTACTTC. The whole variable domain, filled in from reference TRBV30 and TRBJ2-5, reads SQTIHQWPATLVQPVGSPLSLECTVEGTSNPNLYWYRQAAGRGLQLLFYSVGIGQISSEVPQNLSASRPQDRQFILSSKKLLLSDSGFYLCAWSHETGLVDQETQYFGPGTRLLVL.

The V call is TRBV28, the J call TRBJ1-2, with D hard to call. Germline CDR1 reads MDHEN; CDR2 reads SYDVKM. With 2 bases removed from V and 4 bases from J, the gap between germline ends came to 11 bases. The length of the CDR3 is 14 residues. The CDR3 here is CASSLEVGSYGYTF. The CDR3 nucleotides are TGTGCCAGCAGTTTAGAAGTAGGGAGCTATGGCTACACCTTC.

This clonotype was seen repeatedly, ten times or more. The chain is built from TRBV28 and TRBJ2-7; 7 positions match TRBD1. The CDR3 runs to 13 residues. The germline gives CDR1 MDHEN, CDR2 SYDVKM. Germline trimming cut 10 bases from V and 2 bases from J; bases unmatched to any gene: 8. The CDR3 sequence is CATEGTVAYEQYF. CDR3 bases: TGTGCCACCGAGGGGACAGTGGCCTACGAGCAGTACTTC.

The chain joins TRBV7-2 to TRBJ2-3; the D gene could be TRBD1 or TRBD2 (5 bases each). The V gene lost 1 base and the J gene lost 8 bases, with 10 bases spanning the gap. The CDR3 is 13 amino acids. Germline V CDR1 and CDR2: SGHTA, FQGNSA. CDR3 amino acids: CASSLDRDPTQYF. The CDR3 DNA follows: TGTGCCAGCAGCTTAGACCGGGACCCTACGCAGTATTTT.

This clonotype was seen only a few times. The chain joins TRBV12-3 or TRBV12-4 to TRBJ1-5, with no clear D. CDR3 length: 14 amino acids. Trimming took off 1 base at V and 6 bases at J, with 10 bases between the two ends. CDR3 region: CASSLGVGSQPQHF. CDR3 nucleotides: TGTGCCAGCAGTTTAGGGGTGGGGTCTCAGCCCCAGCATTTT.

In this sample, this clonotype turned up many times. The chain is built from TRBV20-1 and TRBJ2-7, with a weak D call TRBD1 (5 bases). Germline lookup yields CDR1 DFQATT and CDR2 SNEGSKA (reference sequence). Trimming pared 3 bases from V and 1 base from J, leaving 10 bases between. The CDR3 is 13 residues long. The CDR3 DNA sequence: TGCAGTGCTAGGGGGCTAGTGTCCTACGAGCAGTACTTC. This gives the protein CSARGLVSYEQYF.

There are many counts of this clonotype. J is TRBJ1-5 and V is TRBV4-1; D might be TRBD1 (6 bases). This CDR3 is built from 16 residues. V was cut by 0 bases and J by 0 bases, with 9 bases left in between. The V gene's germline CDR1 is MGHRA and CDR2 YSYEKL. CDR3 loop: CASSQEDSYSNQPQHF. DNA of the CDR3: TGCGCCAGCAGCCAAGAGGACAGCTATAGCAATCAGCCCCAGCATTTT.

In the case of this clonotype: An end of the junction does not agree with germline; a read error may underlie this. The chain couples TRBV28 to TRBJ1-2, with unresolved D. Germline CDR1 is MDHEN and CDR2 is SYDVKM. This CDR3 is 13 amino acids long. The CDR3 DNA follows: TGTGCCAGCAGTTTACGGGCTGACTATGGCTACGCCTTC. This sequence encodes CASSLRADYGYAF.

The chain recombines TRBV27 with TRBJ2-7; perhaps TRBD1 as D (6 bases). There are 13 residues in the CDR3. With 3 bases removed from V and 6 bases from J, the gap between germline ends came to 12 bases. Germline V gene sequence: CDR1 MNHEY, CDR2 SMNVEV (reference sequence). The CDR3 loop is CASSLDSGREQYF. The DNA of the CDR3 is TGTGCCAGCAGTTTGGACAGTGGGCGCGAGCAGTACTTC.

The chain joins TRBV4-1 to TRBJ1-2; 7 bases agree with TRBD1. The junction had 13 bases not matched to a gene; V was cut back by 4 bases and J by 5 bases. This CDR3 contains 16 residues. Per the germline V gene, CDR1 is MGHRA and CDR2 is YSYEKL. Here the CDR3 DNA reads TGCGCCAGCAGCCCCACCCCCGGGACAGAATTGTATGGCTACACCTTC. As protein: CASSPTPGTELYGYTF.

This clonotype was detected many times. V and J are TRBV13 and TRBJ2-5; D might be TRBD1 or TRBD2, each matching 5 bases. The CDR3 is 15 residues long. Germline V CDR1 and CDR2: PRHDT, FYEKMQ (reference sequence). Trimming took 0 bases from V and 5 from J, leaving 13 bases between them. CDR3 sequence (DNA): TGTGCCAGCAGCTTAGGTGTTTCGGGGCACGAGACCCAGTACTTC. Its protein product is CASSLGVSGHETQYF.

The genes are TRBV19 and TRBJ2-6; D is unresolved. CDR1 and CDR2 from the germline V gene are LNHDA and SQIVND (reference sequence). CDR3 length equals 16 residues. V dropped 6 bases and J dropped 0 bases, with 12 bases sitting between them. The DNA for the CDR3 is TGTGCCAGTAGCCCCGGACGTCGCTCTGGGGCCAACGTCCTGACTTTC. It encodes CASSPGRRSGANVLTF.

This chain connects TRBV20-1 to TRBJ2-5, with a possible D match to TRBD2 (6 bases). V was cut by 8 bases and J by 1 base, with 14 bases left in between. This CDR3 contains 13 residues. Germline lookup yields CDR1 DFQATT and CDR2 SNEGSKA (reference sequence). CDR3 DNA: TGCAGTACTGGGGGGAGCGCCCAAGAGACCCAGTACTTC. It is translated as CSTGGSAQETQYF.

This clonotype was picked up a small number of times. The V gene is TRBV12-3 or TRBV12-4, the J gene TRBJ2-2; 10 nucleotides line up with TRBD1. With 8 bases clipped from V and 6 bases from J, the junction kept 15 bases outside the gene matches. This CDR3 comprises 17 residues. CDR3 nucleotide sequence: TGTGCCAGCTTCACCTACGACAGGGGGCCTCGGGCCGGGGAGCTGTTTTTT. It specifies CASFTYDRGPRAGELFF.

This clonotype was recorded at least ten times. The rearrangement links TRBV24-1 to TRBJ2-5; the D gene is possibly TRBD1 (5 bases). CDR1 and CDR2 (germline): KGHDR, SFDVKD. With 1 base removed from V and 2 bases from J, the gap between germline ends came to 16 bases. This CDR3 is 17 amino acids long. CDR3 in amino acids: CATSDFGAGRSQETQYF. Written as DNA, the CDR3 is TGTGCCACCAGTGATTTTGGGGCAGGACGCTCTCAAGAGACCCAGTACTTC.

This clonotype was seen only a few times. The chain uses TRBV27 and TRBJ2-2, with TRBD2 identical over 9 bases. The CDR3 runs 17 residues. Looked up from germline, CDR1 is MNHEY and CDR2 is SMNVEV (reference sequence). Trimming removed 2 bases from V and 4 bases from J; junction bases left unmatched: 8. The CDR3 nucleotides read TGTGCCAGCAGTTTAGTGGGGGTAGCGGGAGCCACCGGGGAGCTGTTTTTT. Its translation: CASSLVGVAGATGELFF.

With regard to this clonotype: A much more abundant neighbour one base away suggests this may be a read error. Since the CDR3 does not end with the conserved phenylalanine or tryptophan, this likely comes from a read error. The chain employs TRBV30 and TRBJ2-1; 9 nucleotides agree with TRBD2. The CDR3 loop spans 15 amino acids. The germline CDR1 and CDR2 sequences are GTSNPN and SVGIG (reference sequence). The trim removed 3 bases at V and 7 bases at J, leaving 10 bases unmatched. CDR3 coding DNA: TGTGCCTGGAGCTTTGAGCGGGGGGCCGGGAATGAGCAGTTCTCC. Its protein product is CAWSFERGAGNEQFS.

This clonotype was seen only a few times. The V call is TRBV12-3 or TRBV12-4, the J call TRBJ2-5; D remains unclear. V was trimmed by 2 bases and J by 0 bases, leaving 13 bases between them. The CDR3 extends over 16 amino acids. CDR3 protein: CASSLSAGGDQETQYF. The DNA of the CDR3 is TGTGCCAGCAGTTTATCGGCAGGTGGGGACCAAGAGACCCAGTACTTC.

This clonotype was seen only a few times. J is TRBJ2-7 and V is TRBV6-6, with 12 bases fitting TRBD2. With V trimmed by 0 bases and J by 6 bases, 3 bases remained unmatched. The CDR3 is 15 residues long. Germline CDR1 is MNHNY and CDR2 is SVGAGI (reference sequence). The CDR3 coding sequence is TGTGCCAGCAGTTACTCGACTAGCGGGGGAGTCGAGCAGTACTTC. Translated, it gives CASSYSTSGGVEQYF.

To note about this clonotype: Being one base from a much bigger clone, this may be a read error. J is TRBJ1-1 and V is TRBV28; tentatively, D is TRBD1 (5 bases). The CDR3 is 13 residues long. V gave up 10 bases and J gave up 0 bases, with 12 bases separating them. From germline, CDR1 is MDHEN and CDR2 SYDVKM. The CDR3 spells CATMDILNTEAFF. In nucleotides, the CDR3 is TGTGCCACCATGGACATTTTGAACACTGAAGCTTTCTTT.

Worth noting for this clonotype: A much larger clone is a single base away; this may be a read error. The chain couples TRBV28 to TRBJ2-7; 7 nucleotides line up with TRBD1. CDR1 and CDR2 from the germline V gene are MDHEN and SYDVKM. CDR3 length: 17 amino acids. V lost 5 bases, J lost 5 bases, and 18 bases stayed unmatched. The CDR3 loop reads CASSLWTGTASFDEQYF. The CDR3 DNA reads TGTGCCAGCAGTCTCTGGACCGGGACAGCCAGTTTTGACGAGCAGTACTTC.